The entry below describes one TCR beta chain. The CDR3 length is 16 residues. Germline CDR1 MNHEY, CDR2 SMNVEV (reference sequence). The V gene end was trimmed by 6 bases and the J gene end by 5 bases; junction bases not matched to a gene: 11. These data belong to a study of blood T cell repertoires in COVID-19. Repertoires were generated with immunoSEQ multiplex PCR, while TCRdb's copy carries only in-frame clones and drops some. This sample has hundreds of thousands of clones, with 75% to 90% found just once. The chain employs TRBV27 and TRBJ2-2, with 8 bases aligning to TRBD2. The clonotype originates from a young man with COVID-19, enrolled during active disease. Sequenced sample: peripheral blood. CDR3 sequence reads: CASRIPGAGDTGELFF. CDR3 bases: TGTGCCAGCAGAATCCCCGGAGCGGGAGATACCGGGGAGCTGTTTTTT.